This TCR beta chain was sequenced for a study of identical twins. TCRdb re-called the 5' RACE reads through MiXCR, storing one row per CDR3 protein. In the table there are under 250,000 distinct CDR3 sequences, around a tenth of which are singletons. Overall study results and limits: The more abundant beta clonotypes in cord blood had fewer insertions, and memory repertoires did not show this.

This clonotype was found a few times. Its antigen is not known. Germline lookup yields CDR1 LGHNA and CDR2 YSLEER. This CDR3 contains 15 residues. Trimming removed 1 base from V and 0 bases from J, with 8 bases in between. The sample comprised memory (CD45RO+) T cells sorted from blood. This chain connects TRBV4-3 to TRBJ2-3; tentatively, D is TRBD1 or TRBD2 (5 bases each). The clonotype originates from a woman younger than 35 in good health. The CDR3: CASSQVRGSTDTQYF. The CDR3 region has the DNA TGCGCCAGCAGCCAAGTGAGGGGTAGCACAGATACGCAGTATTTT.